Below are 27 T cell receptor beta chains sequenced from a single sample in a study of control samples from healthy donors and cancer patients. Libraries were prepared by immunoSEQ multiplex PCR; TCRdb keeps only in-frame clonotypes and omits some of them. The sample yields about 130,000 clones, roughly 87% seen once. Source material: blood. The receptors here all came from a man aged 18 to 35 in good health.

J is TRBJ2-1 and V is TRBV28; D might be TRBD2 (5 bases). The length of the CDR3 is 12 residues. The V gene's germline CDR1 is MDHEN and CDR2 SYDVKM. V dropped 6 bases and J dropped 12 bases, with 15 bases sitting between them. The CDR3: CASRRSGGGQFF. The CDR3 coding sequence is TGTGCCAGCAGGCGCAGCGGAGGAGGGCAGTTCTTC. The full variable domain, its missing parts supplied by reference TRBV28 and TRBJ2-1, is DVKVTQSSRYLVKRTGEKVFLECVQDMDHENMFWYRQDPGLGLRLIYFSYDVKMKEKGDIPEGYSVSREKKERFSLILESASTNQTSMYLCASRRSGGGQFFGPGTRLTVL.

This clone came up once. The J gene is TRBJ1-1, the V gene TRBV6-5; D is possibly TRBD1 (5 bases). V lost 0 bases to trimming and J lost 5 bases, with 13 bases between them. The length of the CDR3 is 15 residues. Germline values: CDR1 MNHEY, CDR2 SVGAGI. The CDR3 protein is CASSYSGGRKTEAFF. CDR3 DNA sequence: TGTGCCAGCAGTTACTCGGGGGGGAGGAAGACTGAAGCTTTCTTT.

CDR3 bases: TGTGCCAGCAGCCCTAAGCGGACCACAGATACGCAGTATTTT. This gives the protein CASSPKRTTDTQYF. The chain has TRBV7-8 and TRBJ2-3; TRBD2 might be the D (5 bases). The CDR3 is 14 residues long. CDR1 is SGHVS, CDR2 FQNEAQ, per germline. V dropped 5 bases and J dropped 2 bases, with 11 bases sitting between them.

This clone appeared once. DNA of the CDR3: TGTGCCAGCAGTTTATCAACAGGTGGTACTGAAGCTTTCTTT. Protein sequence: CASSLSTGGTEAFF. The rearrangement links TRBV27 to TRBJ1-1; TRBD1 might be the D (5 bases). The germline V and J ends were trimmed by 0 bases and 5 bases, with 10 bases remaining between them. Germline loops: CDR1 MNHEY, CDR2 SMNVEV (reference sequence). The CDR3 covers 14 residues.

This clone was seen just once. The chain joins TRBV27 to TRBJ2-3; tentatively, D is TRBD2 (5 bases). In germline, CDR1 is MNHEY, CDR2 SMNVEV (reference sequence). The CDR3 length is 14 residues. Trimming took off 2 bases at V and 1 base at J, with 7 bases between the two ends. The DNA for the CDR3 is TGTGCCAGCAGTTTAAAAGCGGGCACAGATACGCAGTATTTT. It codes for CASSLKAGTDTQYF.

The chain recombines TRBV7-9 with TRBJ2-7; 8 nucleotides match TRBD2. The CDR3 has 14 residues. V was clipped by 3 bases and J by 5 bases; unmatched bases: 6. In germline, CDR1 is SEHNR, CDR2 FQNEAQ (reference sequence). Here the CDR3 reads CASSLGLGSDEQYF. CDR3 bases: TGTGCCAGCAGCTTGGGACTAGGCAGCGACGAGCAGTACTTC.

The CDR3 sequence: CASSELGQGAWETQYF. The CDR3 DNA sequence: TGTGCCAGCAGTGAACTGGGACAGGGGGCTTGGGAGACCCAGTACTTC. The chain recombines TRBV25-1 with TRBJ2-5; TRBD1 agrees at 12 bases. The CDR3 loop spans 16 amino acids. CDR1 MGHDK and CDR2 SYGVNS come from the germline V gene. The ends lost 2 bases at V and 5 bases at J; junction bases unmatched: 6.

V usage is TRBV3-1 (or the pseudogene TRBV3-2) and J usage is TRBJ2-3; 7 bases are a match to TRBD2. Trimming cost V 4 bases and J 3 bases; bases outside gene matches: 1. The CDR3 totals 13 residues. The V gene's germline CDR1 is LGHDT and CDR2 YNNKEL (reference sequence). This CDR3 reads CASSRLATDTQYF. The CDR3 DNA follows: TGTGCCAGCAGCCGACTAGCTACAGATACGCAGTATTTT.

The chain uses TRBV2 and TRBJ2-2; TRBD1 matches 7 bases. Germline trimming cut 6 bases from V and 5 bases from J; bases unmatched to any gene: 6. There are 14 residues in the CDR3. Germline V gene sequence: CDR1 SNHLY, CDR2 FYNNEI. In DNA form, the CDR3 reads TGTGCCAGCAGACAGGGGCTACCTACCGGGGAGCTGTTTTTT. Amino acids: CASRQGLPTGELFF.

This chain links TRBV9 with TRBJ1-1; D not resolved. Trimming cost V 0 bases and J 0 bases, with 9 bases left between them. This CDR3 has 15 residues. Germline V gene lookup returns CDR1 SGDLS and CDR2 YYNGEE. The CDR3 is CASSVGSTLNTEAFF. CDR3 nucleotide sequence: TGTGCCAGCAGCGTAGGCAGTACCTTGAACACTGAAGCTTTCTTT. The variable domain in full, with the rest retrieved from reference TRBV9 and TRBJ1-1, is DSGVTQTPKHLITATGQRVTLRCSPRSGDLSVYWYQQSLDQGLQFLIQYYNGEERAKGNILERFSAQQFPDLHSELNLSSLELGDSALYFCASSVGSTLNTEAFFGQGTRLTVV.

The gene calls are TRBV11-2 and TRBJ2-1; possibly TRBD2 for D (6 bases). This CDR3 spans 16 amino acids. V gave up 5 bases and J gave up 10 bases, with 24 bases separating them. The germline V gene has CDR1 SGHAT and CDR2 FQNNGV. CDR3: CASSPGLPSMAREQFF. CDR3 nucleotides: TGTGCCAGCAGCCCTGGACTACCGTCTATGGCAAGAGAGCAGTTCTTC.

This clone occurred once. The gene calls are TRBV5-4 and TRBJ2-3; 10 bases agree with TRBD2. V was pared by 4 bases and J by 1 base, with 6 bases of the junction left unmatched. Germline V gene lookup returns CDR1 SGHNT and CDR2 YYREEE (reference sequence). The CDR3 has 16 residues. The CDR3 DNA is TGTGCCAGCAGCCTCTCTAGCGGGAGTCGCACAGATACGCAGTATTTT. Encoded protein: CASSLSSGSRTDTQYF.

The chain joins TRBV6-5 to TRBJ1-5; no firm D call. Germline V lookup: CDR1 MNHEY, CDR2 SVGAGI. This CDR3 contains 13 residues. Deletions cut 6 bases from V and 1 base from J, with 7 bases between. The DNA of the CDR3 is TGTGCCAGCAGACGTGGGAGCAATCAGCCCCAGCATTTT. Residues: CASRRGSNQPQHF.

This chain links TRBV4-2 with TRBJ1-1, with D perhaps matching TRBD1 (5 bases). From germline, CDR1 is LGHNA and CDR2 YNFKEQ. The V gene lost 2 bases and the J gene lost 5 bases, with 9 bases spanning the gap. This CDR3 is 13 amino acids long. The CDR3: CASSQMGVTEAFF. The CDR3 nucleotides are TGTGCCAGCAGCCAAATGGGGGTGACTGAAGCTTTCTTT.

This clone was seen once. This chain joins TRBV9 and TRBJ1-2; D gene unclear. Trimming removed 5 bases at V and 4 bases at J, with 9 bases between. Germline V gene data show CDR1 as SGDLS and CDR2 as YYNGEE. This CDR3 region has 12 residues. Written as DNA, the CDR3 is TGTGCCAGCAGTGCAAATAGCTATGGCTACACCTTC. It encodes CASSANSYGYTF.

The chain couples TRBV19 to TRBJ2-3; the match to TRBD1 covers 11 bases. V lost 6 bases to trimming and J lost 4 bases; unmatched junction nucleotides: 3. Germline V gene lookup returns CDR1 LNHDA and CDR2 SQIVND (reference sequence). CDR3 length equals 14 residues. CDR3 nucleotide sequence: TGTGCCAGTAGGGACAGGGGGCGCGCAGATACGCAGTATTTT. Amino acids: CASRDRGRADTQYF. Full variable domain (missing parts from reference TRBV19 and TRBJ2-3): DGGITQSPKYLFRKEGQNVTLSCEQNLNHDAMYWYRQDPGQGLRLIYYSQIVNDFQKGDIAEGYSVSREKKESFPLTVTSAQKNPTAFYLCASRDRGRADTQYFGPGTRLTVL.

The V and J genes are TRBV7-2 and TRBJ2-3; D is unclear. Deletions cut 1 base from V and 0 bases from J, with 2 bases between. CDR1 and CDR2 from the germline V gene are SGHTA and FQGNSA. The CDR3 contains 13 residues. The CDR3 loop reads CASSLGSTDTQYF. Here the CDR3 DNA reads TGTGCCAGCAGCTTAGGTAGCACAGATACGCAGTATTTT. Based on the CDR3 plus reference TRBV7-2 and TRBJ2-3, the full variable domain is GAGVSQSPSNKVTEKGKDVELRCDPISGHTALYWYRQSLGQGLEFLIYFQGNSAPDKSGLPSDRFSAERTGGSVSTLTIQRTQQEDSAVYLCASSLGSTDTQYFGPGTRLTVL.

Only one count was recorded for this clone. The gene calls are TRBV6-2 or TRBV6-3 and TRBJ2-1; no reliable D call. V was cut by 5 bases and J by 6 bases, with 11 bases left in between. The germline gives CDR1 MNHEY, CDR2 SVGEGT. This CDR3 region has 13 residues. CDR3 region: CASSTPAGNEQFF. DNA of the CDR3: TGTGCCAGCAGTACCCCTGCCGGCAATGAGCAGTTCTTC.

CDR3 coding DNA: TGTGCCAGCAGTCATCAGGACAGGGACGGTGGTGAGCAGTTCTTC. The encoded protein is CASSHQDRDGGEQFF. The chain employs TRBV9 and TRBJ2-1, with 8 bases matching TRBD1. The CDR3 spans 15 residues. Trimming took 5 bases from V and 9 from J; bases not matched to a gene: 13. From germline, CDR1 is SGDLS and CDR2 YYNGEE. Full variable domain (rest looked up from reference TRBV9 and TRBJ2-1): DSGVTQTPKHLITATGQRVTLRCSPRSGDLSVYWYQQSLDQGLQFLIQYYNGEERAKGNILERFSAQQFPDLHSELNLSSLELGDSALYFCASSHQDRDGGEQFFGPGTRLTVL.

The chain joins TRBV19 to TRBJ2-2; D gene unclear. Germline V gene lookup returns CDR1 LNHDA and CDR2 SQIVND (reference sequence). V shed 6 bases and J shed 7 bases, with 15 bases lying between them. This CDR3 contains 14 residues. CDR3 sequence: CASSPLKGVGELFF. The CDR3 region has the DNA TGTGCCAGTAGCCCCTTGAAGGGCGTCGGGGAGCTGTTTTTT.

This clone was recorded only once. The chain is built from TRBV4-2 and TRBJ1-4; D is ambiguous. The V end was cut by 2 bases, the J end by 3 bases, with 10 bases between. Germline CDR1 LGHNA, CDR2 YNFKEQ. The CDR3 totals 15 residues. The CDR3 DNA sequence: TGTGCCAGCAGCCAAACCGGCGACTCTAATGAAAAACTGTTTTTT. Translated: CASSQTGDSNEKLFF.

In DNA form, the CDR3 reads TGTGCCAGCATGCGTAGTCCCTACAATGAGCAGTTCTTC. Translating gives CASMRSPYNEQFF. This rearrangement joins TRBV27 to TRBJ2-1; D gene unclear. The germline V and J ends were trimmed by 7 bases and 2 bases, with 9 bases remaining between them. The germline CDR1 and CDR2 sequences are MNHEY and SMNVEV (reference sequence). CDR3 size: 13 residues.

This clone was found a few times. This chain joins TRBV3-1 (or the pseudogene TRBV3-2) and TRBJ2-1; maybe TRBD2 (5 bases). This CDR3 has 13 amino acids. Trimming shortened V by 2 bases and J by 11 bases, and 13 bases separated the two germline ends. CDR1 and CDR2 from the germline V gene are LGHDT and YNNKEL (reference sequence). The CDR3 loop is CASSQSDGLKQFF. The DNA for the CDR3 is TGTGCCAGCAGCCAATCTGACGGACTGAAGCAGTTCTTC.

The V and J genes are TRBV30 and TRBJ1-1; a weak D match, TRBD1 (5 bases). Germline V CDR1 and CDR2: GTSNPN, SVGIG (reference sequence). The CDR3 sequence is 11 residues long. V shed 6 bases and J shed 10 bases, with 15 bases lying between them. The CDR3 here is CACLKGYTAFF. For the CDR3, the DNA is TGTGCCTGTTTAAAGGGGTACACAGCTTTCTTT.

This clone was recorded once. The chain combines TRBV25-1 with TRBJ2-3, with TRBD2 as a possible D gene (6 bases). The CDR3 has 16 residues. Germline loops: CDR1 MGHDK, CDR2 SYGVNS. Trimming cost V 1 base and J 2 bases, with 13 bases left between them. The chain's CDR3 is CASSEFSGVLTDTQYF. The CDR3 DNA sequence: TGTGCCAGCAGTGAATTTAGCGGAGTTCTCACAGATACGCAGTATTTT.

The chain links TRBV19 to TRBJ1-1, with D unclear. The CDR3 sequence is 14 residues long. Germline CDR1 LNHDA, CDR2 SQIVND (reference sequence). Trimming pared 6 bases from V and 3 bases from J, leaving 14 bases between. The CDR3 protein is CASRRQAAYTEAFF. The CDR3 DNA reads as TGTGCCAGTAGAAGGCAGGCGGCCTACACTGAAGCTTTCTTT.

The gene calls are TRBV27 and TRBJ2-7, with a possible D match to TRBD1 (8 bases). The CDR3 has 17 residues. Germline loops: CDR1 MNHEY, CDR2 SMNVEV (reference sequence). Trimming cost V 3 bases and J 1 base, with 19 bases left between them. The CDR3 loop is CASSFRGVTGGSYEQYF. The CDR3 DNA follows: TGTGCCAGCAGTTTCCGGGGGGTTACAGGGGGATCCTACGAGCAGTACTTC.